The rows below give T cell receptor beta chains drawn from one sample of a study of CD8+ T cells in alopecia areata. Clones were read by immunoSEQ multiplex PCR, and TCRdb kept only the in-frame ones, dropping some. The table has fewer than 20,000 clones, 60% to 80% seen once. The sample in question was skin, obtained at week 0. The source of these receptors is a human donor with alopecia areata. Each CDR3 is given with its conserved first and last residue. Each record gives: J gene, V gene, D gene, clone size, CDR3 DNA, CDR3 protein. A D gene is named only where the DNA matches it firmly. Size values are once, few and many counts, or a class for expanded clones, and some rows have none.

>TRBJ2-2|TRBV2|TRBD1|-
TGTGCCAGCAGGGACGACAGGGCGTTCACCGGGGAGCTGTTTTTT
CASRDDRAFTGELFF
>TRBJ2-5|TRBV30|TRBD2|-
TGTGCCTGGAGTGTTCCGGGAGGGGAGACCCAGTACTTC
CAWSVPGGETQYF
>TRBJ2-5|TRBV7-2|TRBD2|-
TGTGCCAGCAGCTCACTAGCGGGGGCGCAAGAGACCCAGTACTTC
CASSSLAGAQETQYF
>TRBJ1-5|TRBV6-1|-|-
TGTGCCAGCAGTACAACAGGGAGACGGCAGCCCCAGCATTTT
CASSTTGRRQPQHF
>TRBJ2-7|TRBV18|TRBD2|-
TGTGCCAGCTCACTAGCGGGGGGGCCGATCGAGCAGTACTTC
CASSLAGGPIEQYF
>TRBJ2-7|TRBV15|TRBD1|-
TGTGCCACCAGCCGACGAACCGGGACAGGGGGCGACGAGCAGTACTTC
CATSRRTGTGGDEQYF
>TRBJ1-4|TRBV7-2|-|-
TGCGCCAGCAGCCGAAAAACAGGGCCCCAAACTAATGAAAAACTGTTTTTT
CASSRKTGPQTNEKLFF
>TRBJ2-3|TRBV4-3|-|-
TGCGCCAGCAGCCGAGGGATGTCAGGGGCTACGCAGTATTTT
CASSRGMSGATQYF
>TRBJ1-2|TRBV6-1|-|-
TGTGCCAGCAGTTTGGACAGCTATGGCTACACCTTC
CASSLDSYGYTF
>TRBJ1-1|TRBV7-9|-|-
TGTGCCAGCAGCTTAGAAAGAGGTACTGAAGCTTTCTTT
CASSLERGTEAFF
>TRBJ2-7|TRBV7-9|-|-
TGTGCCAGCAGCTTAGAGTCCAGTGGTTCCTACGAGCAGTACTTC
CASSLESSGSYEQYF
>TRBJ1-5|TRBV7-2|-|-
TGTGCCAGCAGCTTAGCCTACAGCTCTTACCAGCCCCAGCATTTT
CASSLAYSSYQPQHF
>TRBJ2-2|TRBV11-3|TRBD1|-
TGTGCCAGCAGCTTAGGGCGCGGGACAGGGCGCGAACTGTCCGGGGAGCTGTTTTTT
CASSLGRGTGRELSGELFF
>TRBJ2-7|TRBV13|-|-
TGTGCCAGCAGCTTACGGACGGACACCTACGAGCAGTACTTC
CASSLRTDTYEQYF
>TRBJ1-1|TRBV5-1|TRBD1|-
TGCGCCAGCAGCCTTCGACAGGGCGCGAACACTGAAGCTTTCTTT
CASSLRQGANTEAFF
>TRBJ1-5|TRBV30|-|few
TGTGCCTGGAGTTCCGGTAATGGACGCCAGCCCCAGCATTTT
CAWSSGNGRQPQHF
>TRBJ2-7|TRBV9|-|-
TGTGCCAGCAAAAGGTTTCAGTTTGGCAGGCGCCCAGCCTACGAGCAGTACTTC
CASKRFQFGRRPAYEQYF
>TRBJ2-1|TRBV9|-|-
TGTGCCAGCAGGGGTCCGGGGGGCCAGTCGAATGAGCAGTTCTTC
CASRGPGGQSNEQFF
>TRBJ2-6|TRBV2|-|large
TGTGCCAGCAGCGGATCGGGGCATCACTCTGGGGCCAACGTCCTGACTTTC
CASSGSGHHSGANVLTF
>TRBJ1-6|TRBV7-2|-|once
TGTGCCAGCAGCTTAGGCGGAGGTTCCTATAATTCACCCCTCCACTTT
CASSLGGGSYNSPLHF
>TRBJ2-5|TRBV5-4|-|-
TGTGCCAGCAGCCCCAAGAGGGGGAGCCAAGAGACCCAGTACTTC
CASSPKRGSQETQYF